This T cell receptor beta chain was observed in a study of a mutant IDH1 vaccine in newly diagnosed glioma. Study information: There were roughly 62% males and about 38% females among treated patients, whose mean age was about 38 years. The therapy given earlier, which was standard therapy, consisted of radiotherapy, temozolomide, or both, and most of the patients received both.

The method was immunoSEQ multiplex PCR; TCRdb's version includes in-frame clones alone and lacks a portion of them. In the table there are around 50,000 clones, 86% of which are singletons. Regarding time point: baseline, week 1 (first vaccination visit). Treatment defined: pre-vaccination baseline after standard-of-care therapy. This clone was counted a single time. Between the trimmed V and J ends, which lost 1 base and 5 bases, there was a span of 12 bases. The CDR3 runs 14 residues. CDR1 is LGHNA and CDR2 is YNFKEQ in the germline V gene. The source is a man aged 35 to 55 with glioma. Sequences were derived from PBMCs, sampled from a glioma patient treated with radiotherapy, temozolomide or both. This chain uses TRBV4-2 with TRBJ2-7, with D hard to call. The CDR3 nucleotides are TGTGCCAGCAGCCAAGTTGGTGGGTCCGACGAGCAGTACTTC. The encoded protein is CASSQVGGSDEQYF.